This T cell receptor beta chain was obtained from a study of spatial heterogeneity in lung cancer. On the study more broadly: Combinations of a unique TCR and a UMI were tallied in raw reads, and on average each appeared more than ten times.

From germline, CDR1 is MNHNY and CDR2 SVGAGI (reference sequence). The CDR3 extends over 14 amino acids. V trimming: 8 bases; J trimming: 5 bases; junction bases outside the gene matches: 12. Described time point: sample taken at primary tumor resection. Untreated early-stage non-small cell lung cancer patients, 72 in total, were the donors. Without sorting, whole RNA was sequenced from tumor, nontumor lung or frozen PBMC. Unique molecular identifiers tagged every individual TCR cDNA molecule. One entry per CDR3 protein results from TCRdb running MiXCR on the 5' RACE reads. The sample includes roughly 25,000 distinct CDR3 sequences, about 4.7% of them seen just once.

The chain uses TRBV6-6 and TRBJ2-7; 7 bases agree with TRBD1. This TCR came from a male donor with early-stage non-small cell lung cancer. This sample comprised PBMCs, obtained at surgery. CDR3: CASGLTGTVDEQYF. The CDR3 DNA reads TGTGCCAGCGGCCTAACCGGGACAGTTGACGAGCAGTACTTC.